The following is a T cell receptor (beta chain) sequence with its context. Clones were read by immunoSEQ multiplex PCR, and TCRdb kept only the in-frame ones, dropping some. The sample consists of 100,000 to 150,000 clones, 92% of them appearing once. Per the germline V gene, CDR1 is MNHEY and CDR2 is SVGEGT. V was cut by 4 bases and J by 0 bases, with 13 bases left in between. There are 15 residues in the CDR3. This entry is derived from a study of T cell responses to AZD1222 COVID-19 vaccine. This rearrangement joins TRBV6-2 or TRBV6-3 to TRBJ2-7; D assignment may be TRBD1 or TRBD2 (5 bases each). The sample here was peripheral blood, taken on day 0 of AZD1222 vaccination. The receptor's source is an adult in good health. The CDR3 DNA is TGTGCCAGCAGTTCCGGGACGGTGAGCTCCTACGAGCAGTACTTC. Translated: CASSSGTVSSYEQYF.